This T cell receptor beta chain was identified during a study of spatial heterogeneity in lung cancer. The time point was: sample taken at primary tumor resection. Unsorted samples of tumor, nontumor lung or frozen PBMC had their whole RNA sequenced. This clonotype was counted many times. A single record per CDR3 protein comes from TCRdb applying MiXCR to the 5' RACE reads. Among about 38,000 distinct CDR3 sequences listed, 6.5% to 8.5% were seen once. Deletions cut 4 bases from V and 7 bases from J, with 11 bases between. This CDR3 contains 14 residues. The genes are TRBV12-3 or TRBV12-4 and TRBJ1-6; the D gene is possibly TRBD1 (5 bases). Source: PBMCs, taken at surgery. The receptor was isolated from a male donor with early-stage non-small cell lung cancer. CDR3 coding DNA: TGTGCCAGCAGTTCCGGGACGGAGAATTCACCCCTCCACTTT. This sequence encodes CASSSGTENSPLHF.